This T cell receptor (beta chain) derives from a study of cytomegalovirus exposure and HLA in healthy donors. Study-wide findings and caveats: Later findings reportedly placed an Asian-associated ancestry cluster below the approximately 670-donor mean for N-insertions.

This CDR3 contains 12 residues. V gave up 9 bases and J gave up 6 bases, with 12 bases separating them. Germline V gene sequence: CDR1 LNHDA, CDR2 SQIVND (reference sequence). Note on this clone: Its antigen remains unidentified.

60 Vbeta and 13 Jbeta primers were used in PCR. Profiling relied on immunoSEQ multiplex PCR, and the TCRdb table lists in-frame clones only, not all of them. The sample includes 110,000 to 150,000 clones, more than 9.5% seen only once; the top ten take 1.8%. This TCR was sampled from a man between 45 and 60 years old in good health and CMV-seronegative. Material for sequencing was PBMCs. The V gene is TRBV19, the J gene TRBJ2-4, with D perhaps TRBD2 (6 bases). DNA for the CDR3: TGTGCCAGCACGGGACTCGGAAACATTCAGTACTTC. This gives the protein CASTGLGNIQYF.